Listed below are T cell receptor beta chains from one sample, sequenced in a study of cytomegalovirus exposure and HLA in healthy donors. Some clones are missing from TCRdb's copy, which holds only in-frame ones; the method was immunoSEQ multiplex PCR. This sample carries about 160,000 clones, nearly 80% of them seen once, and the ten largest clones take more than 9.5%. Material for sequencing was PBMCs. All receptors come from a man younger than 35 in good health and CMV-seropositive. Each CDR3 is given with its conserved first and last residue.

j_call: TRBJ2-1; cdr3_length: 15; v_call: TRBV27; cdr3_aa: CASSFLAGGSYEQFF
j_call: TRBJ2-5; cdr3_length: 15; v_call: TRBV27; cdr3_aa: CASSLRRRPQETQYF
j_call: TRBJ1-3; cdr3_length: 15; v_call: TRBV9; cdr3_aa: CASSVVPGAGNTIYF
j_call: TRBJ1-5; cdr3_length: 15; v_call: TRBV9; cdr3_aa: CASSPTGGAGQPQHF
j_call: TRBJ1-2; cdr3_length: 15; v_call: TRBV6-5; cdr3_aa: CASSYHGRVGYGYTF
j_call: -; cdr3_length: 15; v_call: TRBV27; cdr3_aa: CASSLTGDGSYEQYF
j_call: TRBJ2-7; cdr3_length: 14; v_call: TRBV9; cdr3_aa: CASSPGTGAYEQYF
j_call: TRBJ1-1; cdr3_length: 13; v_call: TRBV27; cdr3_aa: CASTPLGGTEAFF
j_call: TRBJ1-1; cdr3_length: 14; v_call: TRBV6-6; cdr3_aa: CASSSTVRDTEAFF
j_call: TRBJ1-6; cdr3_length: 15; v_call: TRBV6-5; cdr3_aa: CATQGGSSYNSPLHF
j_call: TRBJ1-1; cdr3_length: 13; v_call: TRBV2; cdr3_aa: CASSEYSRTEAFF
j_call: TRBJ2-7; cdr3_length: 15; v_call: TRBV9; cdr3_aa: CASSVEGASTNEQYF
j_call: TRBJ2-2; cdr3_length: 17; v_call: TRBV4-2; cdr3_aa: CASSQDQGTGTTGELFF
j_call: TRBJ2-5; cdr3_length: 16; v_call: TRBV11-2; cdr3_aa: CASSPHEGTAYLVQYF
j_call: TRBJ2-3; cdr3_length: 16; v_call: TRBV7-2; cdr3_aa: CASSLPREVGTDTQYF
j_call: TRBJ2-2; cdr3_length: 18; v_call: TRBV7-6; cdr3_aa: CASSLGTSGRANTGELFF
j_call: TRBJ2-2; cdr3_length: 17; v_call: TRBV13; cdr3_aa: CASSSTSGRANGGELFF
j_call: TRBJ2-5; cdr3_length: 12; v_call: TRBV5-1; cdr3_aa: CASSFQRETQYF
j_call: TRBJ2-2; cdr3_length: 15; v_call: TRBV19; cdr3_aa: CASSISSGYGGELFF
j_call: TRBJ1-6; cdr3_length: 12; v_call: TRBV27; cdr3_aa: CASGSGLPPLHF
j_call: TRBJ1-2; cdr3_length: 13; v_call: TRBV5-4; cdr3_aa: CASSSRSGYGYTF
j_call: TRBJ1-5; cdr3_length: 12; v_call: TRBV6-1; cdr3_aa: CASSPNNQPQHF
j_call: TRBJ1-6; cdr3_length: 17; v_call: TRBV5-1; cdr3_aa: CASSRTGDRSYNSPLHF
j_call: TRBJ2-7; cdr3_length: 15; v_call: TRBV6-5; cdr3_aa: CASSYSPDRGREQYF
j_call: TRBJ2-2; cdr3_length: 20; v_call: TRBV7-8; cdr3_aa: CASSFGLAGSPEVPPGELFF
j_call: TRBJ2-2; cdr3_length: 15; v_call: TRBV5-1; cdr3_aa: CASSLFGANTGELFF
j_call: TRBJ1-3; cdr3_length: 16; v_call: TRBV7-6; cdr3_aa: CASSLAGQGVGNTIYF
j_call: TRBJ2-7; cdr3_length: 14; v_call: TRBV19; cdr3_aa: CASGSRDSPYEQYF
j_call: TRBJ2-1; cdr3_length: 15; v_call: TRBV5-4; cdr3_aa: CASSQTGISNGEQFF
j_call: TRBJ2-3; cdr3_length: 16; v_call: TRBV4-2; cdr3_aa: CASTIMSGGAGDTQYF
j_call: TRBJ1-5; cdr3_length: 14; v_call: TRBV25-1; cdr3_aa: CASRQTGRNQPQHF
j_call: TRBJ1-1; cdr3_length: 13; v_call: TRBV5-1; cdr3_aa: CASSPGGSTEAFF
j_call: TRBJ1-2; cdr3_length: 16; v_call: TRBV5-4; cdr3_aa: CASSLGGTGGVYGYTF
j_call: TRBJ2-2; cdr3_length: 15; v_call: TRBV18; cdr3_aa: CASSAGQGDTGELFF
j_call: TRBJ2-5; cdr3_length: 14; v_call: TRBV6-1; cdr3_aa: CASSGLAGVETQYF
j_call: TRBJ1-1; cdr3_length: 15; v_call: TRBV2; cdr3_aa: CASSDSGGWNTEAFF
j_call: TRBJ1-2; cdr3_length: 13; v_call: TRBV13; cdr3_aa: CASSLTANYGYTF
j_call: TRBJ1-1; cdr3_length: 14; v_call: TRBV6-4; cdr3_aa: CASSDRGMNTEAFF
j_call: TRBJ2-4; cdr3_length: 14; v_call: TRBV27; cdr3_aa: CASSYGQGLNSQYF
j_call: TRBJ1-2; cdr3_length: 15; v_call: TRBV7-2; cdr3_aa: CAGTMGGGPGYGYTF
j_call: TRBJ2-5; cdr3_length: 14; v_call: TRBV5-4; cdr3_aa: CASSSGLALETQYF